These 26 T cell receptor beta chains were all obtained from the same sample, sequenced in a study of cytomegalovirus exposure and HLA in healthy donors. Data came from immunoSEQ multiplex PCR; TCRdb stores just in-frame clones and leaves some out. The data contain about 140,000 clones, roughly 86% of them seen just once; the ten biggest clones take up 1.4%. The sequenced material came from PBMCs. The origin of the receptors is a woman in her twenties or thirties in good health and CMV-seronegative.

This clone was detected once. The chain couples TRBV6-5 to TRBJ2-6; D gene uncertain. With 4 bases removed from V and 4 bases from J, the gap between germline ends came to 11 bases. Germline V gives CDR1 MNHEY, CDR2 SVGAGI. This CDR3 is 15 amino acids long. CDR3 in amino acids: CASSSQASGANVLTF. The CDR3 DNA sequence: TGTGCCAGCAGTTCTCAGGCTTCCGGGGCCAACGTCCTGACTTTC.

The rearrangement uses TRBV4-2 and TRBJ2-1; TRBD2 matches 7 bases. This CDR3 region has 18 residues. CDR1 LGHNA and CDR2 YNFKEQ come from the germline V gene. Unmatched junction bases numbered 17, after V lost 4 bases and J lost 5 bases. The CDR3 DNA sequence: TGTGCCAGCAGCCTCCGAGGGGCGGGGGAGGGAGAGGACAATGAGCAGTTCTTC. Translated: CASSLRGAGEGEDNEQFF.

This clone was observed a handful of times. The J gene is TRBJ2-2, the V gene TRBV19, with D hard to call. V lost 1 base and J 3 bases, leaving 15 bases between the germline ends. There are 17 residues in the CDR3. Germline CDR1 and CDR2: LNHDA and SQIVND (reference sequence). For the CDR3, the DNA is TGTGCCAGTAGTATAGGACAAAAAAACTTTTACACCGGGGAGCTGTTTTTT. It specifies CASSIGQKNFYTGELFF. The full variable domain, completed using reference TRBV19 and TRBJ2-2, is DGGITQSPKYLFRKEGQNVTLSCEQNLNHDAMYWYRQDPGQGLRLIYYSQIVNDFQKGDIAEGYSVSREKKESFPLTVTSAQKNPTAFYLCASSIGQKNFYTGELFFGEGSRLTVL.

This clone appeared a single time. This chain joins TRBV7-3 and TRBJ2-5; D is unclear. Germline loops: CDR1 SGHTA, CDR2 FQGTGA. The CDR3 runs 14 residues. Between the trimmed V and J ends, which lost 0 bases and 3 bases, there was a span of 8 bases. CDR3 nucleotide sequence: TGTGCCAGCAGCTTAACAGTAAGCGAAGAGACCCAGTACTTC. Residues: CASSLTVSEETQYF.

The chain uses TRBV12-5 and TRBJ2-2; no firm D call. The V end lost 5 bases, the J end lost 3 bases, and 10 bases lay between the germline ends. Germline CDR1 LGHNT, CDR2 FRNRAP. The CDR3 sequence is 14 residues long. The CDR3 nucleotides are TGTGCTAGTGGTAACGTTGAGGACACCGGGGAGCTGTTTTTT. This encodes CASGNVEDTGELFF. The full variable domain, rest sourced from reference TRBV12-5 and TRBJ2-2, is DARVTQTPRHKVTEMGQEVTMRCQPILGHNTVFWYRQTMMQGLELLAYFRNRAPLDDSGMPKDRFSAEMPDATLATLKIQPSEPRDSAVYFCASGNVEDTGELFFGEGSRLTVL.

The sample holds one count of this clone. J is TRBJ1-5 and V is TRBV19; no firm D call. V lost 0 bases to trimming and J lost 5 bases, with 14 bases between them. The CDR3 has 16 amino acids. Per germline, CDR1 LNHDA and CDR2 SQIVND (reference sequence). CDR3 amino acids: CASSIDGWRAHQPQHF. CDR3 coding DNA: TGTGCCAGTAGTATAGATGGTTGGAGGGCCCATCAGCCCCAGCATTTT.

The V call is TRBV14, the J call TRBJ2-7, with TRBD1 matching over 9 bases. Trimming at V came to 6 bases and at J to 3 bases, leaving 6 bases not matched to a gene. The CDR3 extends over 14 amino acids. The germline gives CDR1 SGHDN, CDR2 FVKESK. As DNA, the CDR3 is TGTGCCAGCAGTCAGACGGGACAGGGCTACGAGCAGTACTTC. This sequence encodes CASSQTGQGYEQYF. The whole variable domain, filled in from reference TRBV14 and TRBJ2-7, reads EAGVTQFPSHSVIEKGQTVTLRCDPISGHDNLYWYRRVMGKEIKFLLHFVKESKQDESGMPNNRFLAERTGGTYSTLKVQPAELEDSGVYFCASSQTGQGYEQYFGPGTRLTVT.

The CDR3 sequence: CASSVGGQTNQETQYF. The DNA for the CDR3 is TGTGCCAGCAGCGTAGGGGGACAGACAAACCAAGAGACCCAGTACTTC. V gene TRBV9 combines with J gene TRBJ2-5, with TRBD1 matching over 7 bases. There are 16 residues in the CDR3. Trimming cost V 0 bases and J 0 bases; bases outside gene matches: 5. Per the germline V gene, CDR1 is SGDLS and CDR2 is YYNGEE.

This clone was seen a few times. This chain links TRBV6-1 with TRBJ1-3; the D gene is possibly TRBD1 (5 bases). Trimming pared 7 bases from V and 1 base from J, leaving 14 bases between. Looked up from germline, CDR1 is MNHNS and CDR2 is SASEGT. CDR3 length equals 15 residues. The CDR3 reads CASIRMGGSGNTIYF. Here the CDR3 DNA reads TGTGCCAGCATCCGTATGGGGGGTTCTGGAAACACCATATATTTT.

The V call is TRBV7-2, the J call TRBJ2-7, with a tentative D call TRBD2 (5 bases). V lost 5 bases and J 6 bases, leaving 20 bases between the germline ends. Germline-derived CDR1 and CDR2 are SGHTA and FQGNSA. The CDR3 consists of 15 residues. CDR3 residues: CASSPRISTSSEQYF. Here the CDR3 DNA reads TGTGCCAGCAGCCCCCGTATCTCAACTAGTTCCGAGCAGTACTTC.

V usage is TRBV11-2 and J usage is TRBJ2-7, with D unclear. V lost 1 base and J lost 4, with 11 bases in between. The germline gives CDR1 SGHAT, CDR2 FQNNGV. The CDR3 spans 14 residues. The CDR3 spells CASSLVIGAYEQYF. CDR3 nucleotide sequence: TGTGCCAGCAGCTTAGTCATAGGAGCTTACGAGCAGTACTTC.

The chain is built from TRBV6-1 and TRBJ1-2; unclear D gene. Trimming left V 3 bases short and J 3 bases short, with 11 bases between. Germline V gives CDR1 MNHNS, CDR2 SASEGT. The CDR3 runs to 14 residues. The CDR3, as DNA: TGTGCCAGCAGTGAGGGAGAGGAATACTATGGCTACACCTTC. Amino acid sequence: CASSEGEEYYGYTF.

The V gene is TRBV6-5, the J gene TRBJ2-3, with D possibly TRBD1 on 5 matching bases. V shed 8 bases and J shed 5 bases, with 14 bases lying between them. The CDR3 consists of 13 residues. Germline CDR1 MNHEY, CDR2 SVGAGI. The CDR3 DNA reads TGTGCCAGCGGCAGGGCCTCGGGAGATACGCAGTATTTT. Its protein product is CASGRASGDTQYF.

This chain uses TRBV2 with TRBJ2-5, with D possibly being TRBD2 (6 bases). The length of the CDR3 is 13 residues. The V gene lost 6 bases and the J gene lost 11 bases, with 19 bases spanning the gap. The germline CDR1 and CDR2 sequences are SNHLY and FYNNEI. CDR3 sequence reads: CASREGSLREQYF. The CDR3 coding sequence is TGTGCCAGCAGGGAGGGCTCGTTGAGAGAGCAGTACTTC.

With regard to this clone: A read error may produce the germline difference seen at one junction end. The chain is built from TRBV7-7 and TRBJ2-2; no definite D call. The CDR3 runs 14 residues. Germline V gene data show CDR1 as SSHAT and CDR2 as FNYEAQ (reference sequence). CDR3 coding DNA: TGTGCTAGCAGCTTAGCCGGGAACACCGGGGAGCTGTTTTTT. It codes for CASSLAGNTGELFF.

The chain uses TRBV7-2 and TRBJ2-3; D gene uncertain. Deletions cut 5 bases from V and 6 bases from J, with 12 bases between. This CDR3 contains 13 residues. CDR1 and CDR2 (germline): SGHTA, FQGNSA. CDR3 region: CASSPQSGDTQYF. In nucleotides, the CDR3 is TGTGCCAGCAGCCCCCAGTCCGGGGATACGCAGTATTTT.

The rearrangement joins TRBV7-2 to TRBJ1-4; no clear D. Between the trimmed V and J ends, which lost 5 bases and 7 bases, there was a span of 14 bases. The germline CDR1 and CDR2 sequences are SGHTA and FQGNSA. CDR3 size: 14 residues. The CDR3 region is CASSRRAGSEKLFF. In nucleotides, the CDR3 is TGTGCCAGCAGCCGTCGGGCGGGATCTGAAAAACTGTTTTTT.

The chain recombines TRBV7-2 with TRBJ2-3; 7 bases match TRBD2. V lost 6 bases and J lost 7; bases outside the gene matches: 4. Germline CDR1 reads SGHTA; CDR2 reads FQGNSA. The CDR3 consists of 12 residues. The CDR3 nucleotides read TGTGCCAGCAGATCTAGCGGATATACGCAGTATTTT. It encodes CASRSSGYTQYF.

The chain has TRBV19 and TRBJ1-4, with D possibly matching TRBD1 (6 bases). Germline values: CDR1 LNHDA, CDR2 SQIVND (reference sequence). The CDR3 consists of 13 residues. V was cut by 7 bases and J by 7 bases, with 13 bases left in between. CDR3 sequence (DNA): TGTGCCAGTAAGAGGGGGTACAGTGAAAAACTGTTTTTT. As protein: CASKRGYSEKLFF. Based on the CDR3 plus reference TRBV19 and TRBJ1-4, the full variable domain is DGGITQSPKYLFRKEGQNVTLSCEQNLNHDAMYWYRQDPGQGLRLIYYSQIVNDFQKGDIAEGYSVSREKKESFPLTVTSAQKNPTAFYLCASKRGYSEKLFFGSGTQLSVL.

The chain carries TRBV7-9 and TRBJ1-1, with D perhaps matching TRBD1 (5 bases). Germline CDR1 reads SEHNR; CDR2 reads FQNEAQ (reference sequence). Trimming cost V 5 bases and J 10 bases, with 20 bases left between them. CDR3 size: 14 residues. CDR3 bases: TGTGCCAGCAGCGTACAGTCTTTAAGCCAGGGAGCTTTCTTT. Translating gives CASSVQSLSQGAFF. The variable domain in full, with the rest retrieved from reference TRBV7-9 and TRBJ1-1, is DTGVSQNPRHKITKRGQNVTFRCDPISEHNRLYWYRQTLGQGPEFLTYFQNEAQLEKSRLLSDRFSAERPKGSFSTLEIQRTEQGDSAMYLCASSVQSLSQGAFFGQGTRLTVV.

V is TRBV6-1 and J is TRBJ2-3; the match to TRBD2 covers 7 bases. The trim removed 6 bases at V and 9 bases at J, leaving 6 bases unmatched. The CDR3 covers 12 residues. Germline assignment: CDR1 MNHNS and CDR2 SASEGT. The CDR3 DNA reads TGTGCCAGCAGCCAACTCGGGGGGACGCAGTATTTT. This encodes CASSQLGGTQYF.

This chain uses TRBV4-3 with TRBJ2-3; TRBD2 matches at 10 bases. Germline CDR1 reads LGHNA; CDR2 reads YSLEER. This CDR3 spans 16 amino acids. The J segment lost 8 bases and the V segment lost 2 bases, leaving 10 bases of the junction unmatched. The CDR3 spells CASSQTLAGASGTQYF. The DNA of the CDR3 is TGCGCCAGCAGCCAAACGCTAGCGGGGGCCTCAGGTACGCAGTATTTT.

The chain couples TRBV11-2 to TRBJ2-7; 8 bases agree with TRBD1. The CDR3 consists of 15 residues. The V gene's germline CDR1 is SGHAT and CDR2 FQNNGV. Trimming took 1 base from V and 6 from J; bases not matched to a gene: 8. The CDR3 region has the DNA TGTGCCAGCAGCTTAGGCGGACAGGGAAACAGCGAGCAGTACTTC. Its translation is CASSLGGQGNSEQYF.

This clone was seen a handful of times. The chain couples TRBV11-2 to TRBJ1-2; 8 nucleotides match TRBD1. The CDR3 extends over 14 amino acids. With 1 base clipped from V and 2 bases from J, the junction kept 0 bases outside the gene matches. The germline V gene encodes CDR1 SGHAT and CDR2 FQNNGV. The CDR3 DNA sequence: TGTGCCAGCAGCTTAGGACAGGGGAACTATGGCTACACCTTC. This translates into CASSLGQGNYGYTF.

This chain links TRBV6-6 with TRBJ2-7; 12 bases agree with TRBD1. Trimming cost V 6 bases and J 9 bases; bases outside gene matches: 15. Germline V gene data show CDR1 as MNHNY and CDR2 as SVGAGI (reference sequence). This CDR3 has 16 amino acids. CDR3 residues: CASRGRPGQGARGQYF. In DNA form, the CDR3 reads TGTGCCAGCAGGGGTAGGCCGGGACAGGGGGCTAGAGGGCAGTACTTC.

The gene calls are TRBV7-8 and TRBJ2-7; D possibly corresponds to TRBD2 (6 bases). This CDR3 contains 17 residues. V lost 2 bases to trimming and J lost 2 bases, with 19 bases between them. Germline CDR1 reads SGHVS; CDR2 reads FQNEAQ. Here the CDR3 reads CASSLYSTGTATYEQYF. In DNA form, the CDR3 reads TGTGCCAGCAGCTTATACAGCACTGGGACTGCGACCTACGAGCAGTACTTC.